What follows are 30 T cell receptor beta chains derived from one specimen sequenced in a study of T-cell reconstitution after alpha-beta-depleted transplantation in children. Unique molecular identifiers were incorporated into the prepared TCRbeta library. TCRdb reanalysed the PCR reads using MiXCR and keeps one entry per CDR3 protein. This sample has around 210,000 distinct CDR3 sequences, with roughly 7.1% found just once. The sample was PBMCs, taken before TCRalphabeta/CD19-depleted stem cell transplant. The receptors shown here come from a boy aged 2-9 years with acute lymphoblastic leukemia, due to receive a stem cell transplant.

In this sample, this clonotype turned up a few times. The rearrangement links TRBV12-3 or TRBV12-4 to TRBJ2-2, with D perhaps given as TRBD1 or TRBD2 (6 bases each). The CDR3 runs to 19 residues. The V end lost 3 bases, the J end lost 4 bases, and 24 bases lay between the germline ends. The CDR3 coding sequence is TGTGCCAGCAGTTTCGTCTCCCCCCTTTCACAGGGAGGCACCGGGGAGCTGTTTTTT. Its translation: CASSFVSPLSQGGTGELFF.

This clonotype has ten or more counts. CDR3: CASSYGRLNTEAFF. The CDR3 DNA sequence: TGTGCCAGCAGTTACGGACGCCTGAACACTGAAGCTTTCTTT. The chain uses TRBV6-5 and TRBJ1-1; D not resolved. Trimming cost V 2 bases and J 0 bases, with 7 bases left between them. CDR1 and CDR2 (germline): MNHEY, SVGAGI. The CDR3 is 14 residues long.

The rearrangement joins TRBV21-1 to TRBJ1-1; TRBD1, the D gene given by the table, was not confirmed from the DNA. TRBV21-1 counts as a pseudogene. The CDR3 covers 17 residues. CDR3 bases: TGTGCCAGCAGCAAAGAGGAGCCTTGGCAGGGGGCGTTAAAAGCTTTCTTT. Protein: CASSKEEPWQGALKAFF.

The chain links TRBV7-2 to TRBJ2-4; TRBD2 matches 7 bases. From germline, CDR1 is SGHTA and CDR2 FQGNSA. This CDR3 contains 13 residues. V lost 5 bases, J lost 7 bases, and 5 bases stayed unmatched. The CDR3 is CASSEGLVNIQYF. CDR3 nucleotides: TGTGCCAGCAGCGAAGGACTAGTGAACATTCAGTACTTC.

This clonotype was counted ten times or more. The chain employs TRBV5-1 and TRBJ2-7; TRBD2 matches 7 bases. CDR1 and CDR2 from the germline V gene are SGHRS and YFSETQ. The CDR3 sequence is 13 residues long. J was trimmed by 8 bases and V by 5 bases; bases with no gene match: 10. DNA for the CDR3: TGCGCCAGCAGAGGGACTAAAAACTCCCAGCAGTACTTC. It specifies CASRGTKNSQQYF.

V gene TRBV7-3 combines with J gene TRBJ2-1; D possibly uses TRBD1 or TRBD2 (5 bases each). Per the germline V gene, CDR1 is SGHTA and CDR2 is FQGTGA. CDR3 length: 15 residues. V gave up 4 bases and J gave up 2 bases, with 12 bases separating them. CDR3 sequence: CASSWDGPPYNEQFF. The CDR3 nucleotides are TGTGCCAGCAGCTGGGACGGTCCGCCCTACAATGAGCAGTTCTTC.

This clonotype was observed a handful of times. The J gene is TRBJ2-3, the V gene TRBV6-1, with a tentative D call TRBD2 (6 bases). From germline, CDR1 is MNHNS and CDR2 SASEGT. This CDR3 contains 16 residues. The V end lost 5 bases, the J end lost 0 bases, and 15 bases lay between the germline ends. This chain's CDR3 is CASSWGDGSSTDTQYF. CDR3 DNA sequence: TGTGCCAGCAGTTGGGGGGACGGATCTAGCACAGATACGCAGTATTTT.

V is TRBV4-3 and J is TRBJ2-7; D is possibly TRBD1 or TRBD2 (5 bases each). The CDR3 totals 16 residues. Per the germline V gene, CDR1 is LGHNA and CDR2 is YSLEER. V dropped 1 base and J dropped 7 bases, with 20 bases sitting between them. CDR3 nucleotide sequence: TGCGCCAGCAGCCAAGCCCGTACCTTGGGGGTGTCTGAGCAGTACTTC. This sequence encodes CASSQARTLGVSEQYF.

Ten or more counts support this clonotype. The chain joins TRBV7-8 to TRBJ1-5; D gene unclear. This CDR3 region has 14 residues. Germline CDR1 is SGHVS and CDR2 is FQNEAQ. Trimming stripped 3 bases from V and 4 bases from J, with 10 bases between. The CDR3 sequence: CASSLAANNQPQHF. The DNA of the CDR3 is TGTGCCAGCAGCTTGGCAGCCAATAATCAGCCCCAGCATTTT.

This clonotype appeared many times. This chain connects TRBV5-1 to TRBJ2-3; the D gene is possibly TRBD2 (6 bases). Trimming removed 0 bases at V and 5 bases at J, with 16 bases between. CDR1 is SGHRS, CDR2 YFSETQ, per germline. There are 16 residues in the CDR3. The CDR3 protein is CASSLATGASEDTQYF. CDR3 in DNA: TGCGCCAGCAGCTTGGCGACGGGAGCATCGGAAGATACGCAGTATTTT.

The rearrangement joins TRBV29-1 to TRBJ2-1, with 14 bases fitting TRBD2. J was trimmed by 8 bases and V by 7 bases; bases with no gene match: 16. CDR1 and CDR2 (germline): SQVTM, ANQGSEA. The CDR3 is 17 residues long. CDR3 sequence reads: CSAKIPPGLAGVHEQFF. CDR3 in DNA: TGCAGCGCGAAAATCCCCCCGGGACTAGCGGGAGTGCATGAGCAGTTCTTC.

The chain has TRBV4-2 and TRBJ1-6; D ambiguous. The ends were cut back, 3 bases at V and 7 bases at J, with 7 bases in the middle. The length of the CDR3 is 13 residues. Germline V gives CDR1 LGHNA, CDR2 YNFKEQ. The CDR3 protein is CASSQLGNSPLHF. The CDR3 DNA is TGTGCCAGCAGCCAGTTGGGGAATTCACCCCTCCACTTT.

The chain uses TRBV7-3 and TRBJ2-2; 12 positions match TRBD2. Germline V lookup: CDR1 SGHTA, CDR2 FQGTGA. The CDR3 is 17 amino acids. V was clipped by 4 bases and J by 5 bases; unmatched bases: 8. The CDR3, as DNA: TGTGCCAGCAGCTCCCACCCCGGACTAGCGGGGACCGGGGAGCTGTTTTTT. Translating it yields CASSSHPGLAGTGELFF.

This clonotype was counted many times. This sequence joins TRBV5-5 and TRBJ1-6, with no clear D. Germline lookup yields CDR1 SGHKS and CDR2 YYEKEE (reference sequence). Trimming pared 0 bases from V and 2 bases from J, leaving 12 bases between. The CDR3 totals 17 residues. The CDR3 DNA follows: TGTGCCAGCAGCTTGGGAAGGGCCCTAGCCTATAATTCACCCCTCCACTTT. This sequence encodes CASSLGRALAYNSPLHF.

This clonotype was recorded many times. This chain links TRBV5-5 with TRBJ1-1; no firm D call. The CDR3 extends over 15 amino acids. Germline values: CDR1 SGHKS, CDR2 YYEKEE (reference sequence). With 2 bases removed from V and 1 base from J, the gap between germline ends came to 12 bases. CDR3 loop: CASSFIPGENTEAFF. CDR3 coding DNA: TGTGCCAGCAGCTTTATTCCCGGGGAGAACACTGAAGCTTTCTTT. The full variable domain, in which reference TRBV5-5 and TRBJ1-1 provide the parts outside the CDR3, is DAGVTQSPTHLIKTRGQQVTLRCSPISGHKSVSWYQQVLGQGPQFIFQYYEKEERGRGNFPDRFSARQFPNYSSELNVNALLLGDSALYLCASSFIPGENTEAFFGQGTRLTVV.

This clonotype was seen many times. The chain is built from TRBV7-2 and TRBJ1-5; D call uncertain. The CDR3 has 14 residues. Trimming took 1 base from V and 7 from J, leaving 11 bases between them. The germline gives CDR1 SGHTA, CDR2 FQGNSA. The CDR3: CASSLDGGWQPQHF. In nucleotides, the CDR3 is TGTGCCAGCAGCTTAGACGGAGGGTGGCAGCCCCAGCATTTT.

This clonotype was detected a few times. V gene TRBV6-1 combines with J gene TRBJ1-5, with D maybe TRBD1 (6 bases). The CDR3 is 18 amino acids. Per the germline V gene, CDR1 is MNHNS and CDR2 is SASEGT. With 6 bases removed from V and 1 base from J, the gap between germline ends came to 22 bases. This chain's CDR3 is CASRTGGGGYFSNQPQHF. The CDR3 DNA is TGTGCCAGCAGAACCGGGGGAGGGGGTTATTTCAGCAATCAGCCCCAGCATTTT.

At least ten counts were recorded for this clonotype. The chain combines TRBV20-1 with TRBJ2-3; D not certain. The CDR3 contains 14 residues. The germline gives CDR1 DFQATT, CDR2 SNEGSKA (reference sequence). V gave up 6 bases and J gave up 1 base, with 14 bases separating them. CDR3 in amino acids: CSASTATGTDTQYF. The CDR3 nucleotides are TGCAGTGCCAGTACGGCGACCGGCACAGATACGCAGTATTTT.

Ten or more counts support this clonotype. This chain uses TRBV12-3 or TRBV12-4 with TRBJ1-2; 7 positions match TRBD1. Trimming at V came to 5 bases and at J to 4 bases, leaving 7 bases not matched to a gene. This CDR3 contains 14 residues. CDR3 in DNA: TGTGCCAGCAGTACCCACAGGGGCCCCTATGGCTACACCTTC. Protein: CASSTHRGPYGYTF.

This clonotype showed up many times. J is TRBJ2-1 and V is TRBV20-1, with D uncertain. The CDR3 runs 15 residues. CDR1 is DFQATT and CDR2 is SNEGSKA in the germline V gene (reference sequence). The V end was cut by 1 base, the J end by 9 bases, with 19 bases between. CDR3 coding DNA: TGCAGTGCTAGAGCGTCCGAGAAGGCCGGTCGTGAGCAGTTCTTC. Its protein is CSARASEKAGREQFF.

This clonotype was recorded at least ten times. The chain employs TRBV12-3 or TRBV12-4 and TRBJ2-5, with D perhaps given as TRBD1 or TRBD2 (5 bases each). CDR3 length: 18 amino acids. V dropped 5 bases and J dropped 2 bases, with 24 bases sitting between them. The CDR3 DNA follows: TGTGCCAGCAGTCAGAGGGACCTTATCCCAACACTTCAAGAGACCCAGTACTTC. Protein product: CASSQRDLIPTLQETQYF.

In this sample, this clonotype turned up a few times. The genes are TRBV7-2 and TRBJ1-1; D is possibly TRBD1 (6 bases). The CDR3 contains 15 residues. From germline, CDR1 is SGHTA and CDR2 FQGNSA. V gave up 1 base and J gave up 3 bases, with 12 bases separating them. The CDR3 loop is CASSLVQGGDTEAFF. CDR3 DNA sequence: TGTGCCAGCAGCTTAGTACAGGGAGGGGACACTGAAGCTTTCTTT.

CDR3 nucleotide sequence: TGTGCCAGCAGCTTCGAGCAACACTACGAGCAGTACTTC. It translates to CASSFEQHYEQYF. This sequence joins TRBV7-2 and TRBJ2-7; D is undetermined. The CDR3 is 13 amino acids. Per the germline V gene, CDR1 is SGHTA and CDR2 is FQGNSA. V was clipped by 3 bases and J by 3 bases, with 9 bases between them.

The CDR3 nucleotides are TGCGCCAGCTTGACCGGGACTAGCGGGAGGGCAGATACGCAGTATTTT. It translates to CASLTGTSGRADTQYF. V is TRBV10-1 and J is TRBJ2-3; 16 positions match TRBD2. Germline loops: CDR1 WNHNN, CDR2 SYGVQD (reference sequence). This CDR3 comprises 16 residues. Trimming took 8 bases from V and 4 from J; bases not matched to a gene: 6.

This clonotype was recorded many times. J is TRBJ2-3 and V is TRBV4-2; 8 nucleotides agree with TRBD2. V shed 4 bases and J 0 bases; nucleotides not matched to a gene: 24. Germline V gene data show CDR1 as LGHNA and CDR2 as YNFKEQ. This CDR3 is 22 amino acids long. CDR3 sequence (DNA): TGTGCCAGCAGCCCGTCGTATGGGACATACTCCCTAGCGGGCTCTAGCACAGATACGCAGTATTTT. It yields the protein CASSPSYGTYSLAGSSTDTQYF.

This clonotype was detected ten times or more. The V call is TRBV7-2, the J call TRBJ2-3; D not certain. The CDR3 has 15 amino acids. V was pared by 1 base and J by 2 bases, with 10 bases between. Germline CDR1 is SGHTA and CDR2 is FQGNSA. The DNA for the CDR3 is TGTGCCAGCAGCTTAGGTGTAGCAGACACAGATACGCAGTATTTT. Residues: CASSLGVADTDTQYF.

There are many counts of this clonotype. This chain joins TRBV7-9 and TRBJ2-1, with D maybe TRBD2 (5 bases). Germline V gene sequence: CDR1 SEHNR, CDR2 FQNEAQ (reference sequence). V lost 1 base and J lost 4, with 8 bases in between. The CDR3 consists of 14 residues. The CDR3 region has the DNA TGTGCCAGCAGCTTAGAGGGAGCTTACAATGAGCAGTTCTTC. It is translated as CASSLEGAYNEQFF. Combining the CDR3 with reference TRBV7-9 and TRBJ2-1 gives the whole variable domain DTGVSQNPRHKITKRGQNVTFRCDPISEHNRLYWYRQTLGQGPEFLTYFQNEAQLEKSRLLSDRFSAERPKGSFSTLEIQRTEQGDSAMYLCASSLEGAYNEQFFGPGTRLTVL.

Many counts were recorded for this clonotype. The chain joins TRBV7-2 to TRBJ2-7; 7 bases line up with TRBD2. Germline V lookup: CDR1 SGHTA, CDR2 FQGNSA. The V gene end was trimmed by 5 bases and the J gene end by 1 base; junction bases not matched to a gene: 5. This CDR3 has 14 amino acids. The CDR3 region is CASSNRGESYEQYF. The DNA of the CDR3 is TGTGCCAGCAGCAACCGGGGGGAGTCCTACGAGCAGTACTTC.

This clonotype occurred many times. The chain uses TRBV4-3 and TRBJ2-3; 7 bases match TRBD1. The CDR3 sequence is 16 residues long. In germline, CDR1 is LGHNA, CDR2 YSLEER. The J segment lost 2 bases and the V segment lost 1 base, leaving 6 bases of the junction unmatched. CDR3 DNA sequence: TGCGCCAGCAGCCAAGTTTACAGGGGCAACACAGATACGCAGTATTTT. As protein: CASSQVYRGNTDTQYF.

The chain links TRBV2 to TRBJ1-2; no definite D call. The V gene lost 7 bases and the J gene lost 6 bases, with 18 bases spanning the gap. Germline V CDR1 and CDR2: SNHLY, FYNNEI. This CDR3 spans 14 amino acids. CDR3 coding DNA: TGTGCCAGCACGGGGTCGGAGTCTATGGATGGCTACACCTTC. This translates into CASTGSESMDGYTF.